This T cell receptor (beta chain) comes out of a study of neurological immune-mediated disorders. Points from the study as a whole: Multiple sclerosis was found to have the least TCR clonal expansion, below healthy controls, and HTLV-1-associated myelopathy the most.

This clonotype has ten or more counts. Its antigen remains unknown. The trim removed 0 bases at V and 3 bases at J, leaving 2 bases unmatched. CDR3 length: 15 amino acids. Germline CDR1 SGHRS, CDR2 YFSETQ. Synthesis of cDNA was accomplished via 5'RACE employing 10-nucleotide random UMIs. TCRdb re-called the 5' RACE reads through MiXCR, storing one row per CDR3 protein. Of under 25,000 distinct CDR3 sequences in the sample, more than 2% were seen once. The chain recombines TRBV5-1 with TRBJ2-7; 11 bases are a match to TRBD2. The specimen sequenced was PBMCs. The sequence was obtained from a woman aged 18-29 years with multiple sclerosis. The chain's CDR3 is CASSLVTSGVYEQYF. The CDR3 DNA reads as TGCGCCAGCAGCTTGGTGACTAGCGGGGTCTACGAGCAGTACTTC. Together with reference TRBV5-1 and TRBJ2-7, the CDR3 gives the full variable domain: KAGVTQTPRYLIKTRGQQVTLSCSPISGHRSVSWYQQTPGQGLQFLFEYFSETQRNKGNFPGRFSGRQFSNSRSEMNVSTLELGDSALYLCASSLVTSGVYEQYFGPGTRLTVT.